The TCR beta chain under discussion was sequenced for a study of blood T cells in healthy people across ages. Trimming took 0 bases from V and 2 from J, leaving 11 bases between them. Germline CDR1 and CDR2: DFQATT and SNEGSKA (reference sequence). The CDR3 extends over 14 amino acids. Study-wide results and limits: Total diversity from one million sequenced T cells was likely underestimated.

It was with a sample-barcoded 5' primer and a J-beta primer mix that a second PCR of roughly 7 to 12 cycles was run. Sequencing of every sample gave 3 million or more CDR3-containing paired-end reads. TCRdb itself ran the 5' RACE reads through MiXCR, one entry per CDR3 protein. Counted here are some 1.1 million distinct CDR3 sequences, less than 45% occurring once; the ten biggest clones make up roughly 13%. There are a few counts of this clonotype. Antigen: not known. The sample comprised blood. The receptor's source is a man younger than 35 in good health. This chain links TRBV20-1 with TRBJ2-7, with a weak D call TRBD1 (5 bases). The CDR3 loop is CSARDQGYTYEQYF. The CDR3 bases are TGCAGTGCTAGAGATCAGGGCTATACCTACGAGCAGTACTTC.